Below, one T cell receptor (beta chain) is given with its context. Its target is not known. The sample originates from a study of beta chain features in type 1 diabetes. General observations from the study: Type 1 diabetes patients showed a moderate but significant shortening of TCRB CDR3s in all four CD4+ subsets. Cells that show high TCR expression could be over-represented by cDNA sequencing.

The authors reverse transcribed all of the isolated RNA, so sequencing captured expressed TCRB transcripts. Assay used: immunoSEQ multiplex PCR; TCRdb lists only in-frame clones, some missing. The sample carries under 130,000 clones, approximately 30% recorded once. CDR3 length equals 16 residues. The V end was cut by 5 bases, the J end by 0 bases, with 17 bases between. Looked up from germline, CDR1 is SEHNR and CDR2 is FQNEAQ (reference sequence). V is TRBV7-9 and J is TRBJ2-7, with D tentatively TRBD2 (6 bases). Sequencing input: central memory CD4+ T cells from blood. This TCR was recovered from a woman under 30 with type 1 diabetes. This chain's CDR3 is CASSHNSLATSYEQYF. DNA for the CDR3: TGTGCCAGCAGCCACAATTCTCTAGCGACCTCCTACGAGCAGTACTTC.